The T cell receptor beta chain described here comes from a study of T-cell reconstitution after alpha-beta-depleted transplantation in children. A word on this clonotype: Its antigen is still unknown.

Notes on the study in general: T-cell numbers and diversity one year post-transplant derived largely from freshly generated T cells. The origin of high day-60 TCRbeta diversity in some patients lay in surviving recipient T cells and thymic progenitors. Approximately two months post-transplant, alpha-beta T cells reportedly originated from several hundred expanded graft clones.

This CDR3 spans 15 amino acids. Germline assignment: CDR1 SGHRS and CDR2 YFSETQ. Trimming cost V 0 bases and J 1 base, with 11 bases left between them. During its preparation, the TCRbeta library received unique molecular identifiers. A single record per CDR3 protein comes from TCRdb applying MiXCR to the PCR reads. The table has roughly 98,000 distinct CDR3 sequences, roughly 16% seen once. The starting material was PBMCs, mostly from graft donor cells, obtained 180 days after TCRalphabeta/CD19-depleted stem cell transplant. This clonotype was sampled from a male patient aged 2-15 years who had a stem cell transplant for acute lymphoblastic leukemia, so the T cells may come from the graft donor. The chain is built from TRBV5-1 and TRBJ2-7; D is unclear. The CDR3: CASSLESVLSYEQYF. CDR3 nucleotide sequence: TGCGCCAGCAGCTTGGAGTCGGTGCTATCCTACGAGCAGTACTTC.